Given below is one TCR beta chain in context. Antigen unknown. These data come from a study of chemoradiotherapy in HPV16-positive cancers. Study results and limitations: Better recurrence-free survival went with HPV-responsive T-cell expansion in HPV16-positive patients. Candidate HPV-specific clones and E7-related TCR motifs grew in tumor during treatment.

Over chemoradiotherapy, repertoires were sampled more than once. The ends were cut back, 5 bases at V and 1 base at J, with 12 bases in the middle. The CDR3 sequence is 15 residues long. The germline CDR1 and CDR2 sequences are MNHEY and SMNVEV (reference sequence). The assay was immunoSEQ multiplex PCR, and TCRdb's table has in-frame clones only and misses some. The table lists tens of thousands of clones, around 89% of them singletons. This sample comprised blood, obtained from a patient who underwent chemoradiotherapy. This receptor was identified in a human donor with HPV-associated anogenital cancer. The chain employs TRBV27 and TRBJ2-4; either TRBD1 or TRBD2 may supply D (5 bases each). CDR3 sequence: CASSPGTSAKNIQYF. The CDR3, as DNA: TGTGCCAGCAGTCCAGGGACCTCCGCCAAAAACATTCAGTACTTC.